Included here is one TCR beta chain sequence, with context. CDR1 and CDR2 from the germline V gene are LGHNA and YSLEER. Losses at the gene ends were 0 bases for V and 6 bases for J; bases not matched to a gene: 2. CDR3 length: 15 amino acids. Original handling: Nucleated cell number was recorded as an estimate derived from reference gene primer amplification. Repertoires were generated with immunoSEQ multiplex PCR, while TCRdb's copy carries only in-frame clones and drops some. The V and J calls and the clone size are those of that table, but D and trimming were determined from the DNA. The sample includes over 150,000 clones, roughly 80% of them seen just once. This specimen comes from a study of blood T cell repertoires in COVID-19. At the level of the study: Samples taken during acute and convalescent COVID-19 were collected in the United States, Italy and Spain. T cells, B-cell-depleted T cells, or PBMCs supplied cDNA or gDNA.

The TCR originated in a man aged 55 to 70 with acute or convalescent COVID-19. V usage is TRBV4-3 and J usage is TRBJ1-4, with 9 bases fitting TRBD1. The sample was peripheral blood. In DNA form, the CDR3 reads TGCGCCAGCAGCCAAGAGGGACAGGGTTATGAAAAACTGTTTTTT. Protein: CASSQEGQGYEKLFF.